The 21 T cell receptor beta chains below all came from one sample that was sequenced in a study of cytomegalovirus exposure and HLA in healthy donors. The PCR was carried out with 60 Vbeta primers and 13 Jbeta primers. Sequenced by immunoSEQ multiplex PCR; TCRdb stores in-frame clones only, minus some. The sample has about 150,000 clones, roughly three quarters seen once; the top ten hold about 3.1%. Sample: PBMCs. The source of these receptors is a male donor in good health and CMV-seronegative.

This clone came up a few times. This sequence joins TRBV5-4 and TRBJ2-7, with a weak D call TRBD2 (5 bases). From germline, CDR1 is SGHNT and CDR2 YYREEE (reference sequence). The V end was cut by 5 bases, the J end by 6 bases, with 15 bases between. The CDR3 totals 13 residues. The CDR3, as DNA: TGTGCCAGCAGTATTGGATCGGGATCCGAGCAGTACTTC. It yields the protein CASSIGSGSEQYF.

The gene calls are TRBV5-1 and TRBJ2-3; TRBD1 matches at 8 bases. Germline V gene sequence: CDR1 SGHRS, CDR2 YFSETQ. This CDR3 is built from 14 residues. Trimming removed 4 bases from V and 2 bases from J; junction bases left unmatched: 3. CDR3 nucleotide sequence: TGCGCCAGCAGCATCAGGGGGCCCACAGATACGCAGTATTTT. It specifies CASSIRGPTDTQYF.

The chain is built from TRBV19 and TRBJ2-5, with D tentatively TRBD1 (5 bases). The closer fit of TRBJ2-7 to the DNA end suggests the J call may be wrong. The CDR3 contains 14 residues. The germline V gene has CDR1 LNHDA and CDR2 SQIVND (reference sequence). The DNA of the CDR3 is TGTGCCAGTAGTATAGATCCGCAGGGCGACGAGCAGTACTTC. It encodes CASSIDPQGDEQYF.

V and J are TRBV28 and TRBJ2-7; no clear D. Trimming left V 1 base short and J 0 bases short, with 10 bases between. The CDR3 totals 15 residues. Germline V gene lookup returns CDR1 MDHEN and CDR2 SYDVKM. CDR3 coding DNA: TGTGCCAGCAGTTTATCGACTGTGAGCTCCTACGAGCAGTACTTC. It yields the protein CASSLSTVSSYEQYF.

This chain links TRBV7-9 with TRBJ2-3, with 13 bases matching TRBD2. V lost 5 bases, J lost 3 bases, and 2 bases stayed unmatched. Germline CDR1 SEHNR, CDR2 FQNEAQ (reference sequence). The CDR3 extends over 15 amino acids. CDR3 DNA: TGTGCCAGCAGCATACTAGCGGGGGGGACAGATACGCAGTATTTT. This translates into CASSILAGGTDTQYF.

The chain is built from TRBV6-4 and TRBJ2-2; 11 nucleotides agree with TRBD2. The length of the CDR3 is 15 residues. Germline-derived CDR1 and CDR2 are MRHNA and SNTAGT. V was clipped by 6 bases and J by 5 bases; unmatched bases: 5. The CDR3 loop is CASSALAGGTGELFF. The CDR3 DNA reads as TGTGCCAGCAGCGCTTTAGCGGGAGGGACCGGGGAGCTGTTTTTT.

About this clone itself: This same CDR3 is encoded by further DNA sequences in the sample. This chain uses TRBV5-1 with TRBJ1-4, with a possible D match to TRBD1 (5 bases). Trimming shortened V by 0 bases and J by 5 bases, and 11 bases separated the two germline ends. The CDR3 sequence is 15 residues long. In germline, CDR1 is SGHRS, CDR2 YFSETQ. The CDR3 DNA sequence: TGCGCCAGCAGCTTGGGGTCGACAGTAAATGAAAAACTGTTTTTT. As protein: CASSLGSTVNEKLFF.

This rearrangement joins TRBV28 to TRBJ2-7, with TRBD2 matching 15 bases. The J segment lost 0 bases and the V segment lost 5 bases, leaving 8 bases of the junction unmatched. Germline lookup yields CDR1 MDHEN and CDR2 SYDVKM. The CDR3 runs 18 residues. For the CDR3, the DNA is TGTGCCAGCAGTCTCGGACTAGCGGGAGGGGCTACCTCCTACGAGCAGTACTTC. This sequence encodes CASSLGLAGGATSYEQYF.

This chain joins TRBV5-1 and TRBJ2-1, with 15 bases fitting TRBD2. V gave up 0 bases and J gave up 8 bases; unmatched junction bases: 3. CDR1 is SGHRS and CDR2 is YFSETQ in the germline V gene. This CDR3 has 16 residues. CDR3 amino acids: CASSLGGLAGGYEQFF. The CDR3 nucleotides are TGCGCCAGCAGCTTGGGGGGACTAGCGGGAGGCTATGAGCAGTTCTTC.

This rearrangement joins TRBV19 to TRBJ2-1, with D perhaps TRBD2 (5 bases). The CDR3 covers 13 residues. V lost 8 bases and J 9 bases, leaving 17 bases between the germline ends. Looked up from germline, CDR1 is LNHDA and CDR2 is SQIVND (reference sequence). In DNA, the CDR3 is TGTGCCAGTCGGACGGGATACACAAGTGAGCAGTTCTTC. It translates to CASRTGYTSEQFF.

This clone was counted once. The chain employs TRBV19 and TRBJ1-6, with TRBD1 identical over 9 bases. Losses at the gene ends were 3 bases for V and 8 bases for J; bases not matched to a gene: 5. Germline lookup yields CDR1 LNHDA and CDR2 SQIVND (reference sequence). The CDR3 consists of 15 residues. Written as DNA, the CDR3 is TGTGCCAGTAGTATCCGAACAGGGGGCGATTCACCCCTCCACTTT. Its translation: CASSIRTGGDSPLHF.

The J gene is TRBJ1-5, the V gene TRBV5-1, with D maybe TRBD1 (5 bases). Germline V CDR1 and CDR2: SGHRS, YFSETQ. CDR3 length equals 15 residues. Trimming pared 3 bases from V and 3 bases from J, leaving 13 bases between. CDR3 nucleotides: TGCGCCAGCAGCTCCTCGGGGGGAGACAATCAGCCCCAGCATTTT. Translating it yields CASSSSGGDNQPQHF.

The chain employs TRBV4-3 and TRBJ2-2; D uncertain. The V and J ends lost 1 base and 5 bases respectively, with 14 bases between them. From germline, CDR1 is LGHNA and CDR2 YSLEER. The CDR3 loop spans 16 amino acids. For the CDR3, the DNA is TGCGCCAGCAGCCAAGTGAGAGAGGTGAAGACCGGGGAGCTGTTTTTT. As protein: CASSQVREVKTGELFF.

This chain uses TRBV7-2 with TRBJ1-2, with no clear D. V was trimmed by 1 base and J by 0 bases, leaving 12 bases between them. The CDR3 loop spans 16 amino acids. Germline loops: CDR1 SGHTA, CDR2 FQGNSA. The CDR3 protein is CASSLDPEGANYGYTF. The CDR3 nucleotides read TGTGCCAGCAGCTTAGATCCAGAGGGAGCTAACTATGGCTACACCTTC.

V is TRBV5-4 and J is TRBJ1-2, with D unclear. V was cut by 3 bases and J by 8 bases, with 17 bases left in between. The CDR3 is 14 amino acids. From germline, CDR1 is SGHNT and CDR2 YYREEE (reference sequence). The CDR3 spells CASSSVPGFTGYTF. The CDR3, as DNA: TGTGCCAGCAGCTCGGTCCCGGGTTTTACGGGCTACACCTTC.

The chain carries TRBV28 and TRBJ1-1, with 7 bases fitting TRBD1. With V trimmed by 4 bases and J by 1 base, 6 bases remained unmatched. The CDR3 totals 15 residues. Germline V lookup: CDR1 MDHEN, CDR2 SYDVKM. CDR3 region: CASSSSGGRNTEAFF. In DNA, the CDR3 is TGTGCCAGCAGTTCCTCAGGGGGTAGGAACACTGAAGCTTTCTTT.

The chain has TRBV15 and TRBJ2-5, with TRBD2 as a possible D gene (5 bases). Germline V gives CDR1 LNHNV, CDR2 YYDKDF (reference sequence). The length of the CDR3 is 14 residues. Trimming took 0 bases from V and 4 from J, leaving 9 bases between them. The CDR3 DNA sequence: TGTGCCACCAGCAGAGATATCGGGGTAGAGACCCAGTACTTC. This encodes CATSRDIGVETQYF. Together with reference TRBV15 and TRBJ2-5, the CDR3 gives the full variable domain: DAMVIQNPRYQVTQFGKPVTLSCSQTLNHNVMYWYQQKSSQAPKLLFHYYDKDFNNEADTPDNFQSRRPNTSFCFLDIRSPGLGDTAMYLCATSRDIGVETQYFGPGTRLLVL.

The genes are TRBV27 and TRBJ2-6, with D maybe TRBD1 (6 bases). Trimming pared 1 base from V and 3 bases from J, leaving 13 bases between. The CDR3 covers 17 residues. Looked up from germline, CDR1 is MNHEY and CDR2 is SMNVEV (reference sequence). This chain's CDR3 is CASSLYGTGFGANVLTF. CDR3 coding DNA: TGTGCCAGCAGTTTATACGGAACAGGGTTTGGGGCCAACGTCCTGACTTTC.

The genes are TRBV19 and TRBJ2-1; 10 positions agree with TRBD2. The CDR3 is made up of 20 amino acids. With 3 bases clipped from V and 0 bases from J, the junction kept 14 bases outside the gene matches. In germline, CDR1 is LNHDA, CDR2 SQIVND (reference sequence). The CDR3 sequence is CASSILGLAGVGASYNEQFF. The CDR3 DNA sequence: TGTGCCAGTAGTATTCTAGGGCTAGCGGGAGTAGGGGCCTCCTACAATGAGCAGTTCTTC.

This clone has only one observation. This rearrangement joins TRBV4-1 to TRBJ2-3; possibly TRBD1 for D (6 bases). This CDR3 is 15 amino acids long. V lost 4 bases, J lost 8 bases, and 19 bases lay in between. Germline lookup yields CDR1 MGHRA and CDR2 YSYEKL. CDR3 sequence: CASSPPDSGLGTQYF. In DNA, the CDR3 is TGCGCCAGCAGCCCACCGGACAGTGGGTTGGGTACGCAGTATTTT.

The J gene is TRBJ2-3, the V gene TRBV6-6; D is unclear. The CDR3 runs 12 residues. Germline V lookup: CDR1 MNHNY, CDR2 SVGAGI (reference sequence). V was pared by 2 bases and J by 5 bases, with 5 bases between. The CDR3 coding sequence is TGTGCCAGCAGTTACGACATAGATACGCAGTATTTT. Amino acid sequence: CASSYDIDTQYF.